One T cell receptor (beta chain) is described in this entry. Antigen specificity is unknown. These data originate in a study of cytomegalovirus exposure and HLA in healthy donors. Study as a whole: Genetic ancestry analysis placed 81% of the 398 donors that were genotyped in the Caucasian-associated cluster.

Between the trimmed V and J ends, which lost 6 bases and 6 bases, there was a span of 11 bases. CDR1 and CDR2 (germline): MDHEN, SYDVKM. This CDR3 is built from 13 residues. Broader study findings: A later examination showed that TCR association rates differed by HLA locus, with DRB1 most and HLA-C fewest.

Amplification used 60 Vbeta primers and 13 Jbeta primers. The repertoire was sequenced with immunoSEQ multiplex PCR; TCRdb's copy has only in-frame clones and lacks some. This sample has some 200,000 clones, with over 75% found just once. The origin of this receptor is a woman in her 30s in good health and CMV-seronegative. Sequences were obtained from PBMCs. This chain joins TRBV28 and TRBJ2-2; weak D call: TRBD1 (6 bases). The CDR3 bases are TGTGCCAGCAGACGACACAGGGCCGGGGAGCTGTTTTTT. Translation gives CASRRHRAGELFF.